The 8 T cell receptor beta chains below come from one sample, sequenced in a study of T cell repertoires in cytomegalovirus infection. TCRdb re-derived calls from the reads in MiXCR, one entry per CDR3 protein. The data show fewer than 400,000 distinct CDR3 sequences, 15% to 20% seen once. Sequenced: PBMCs. These receptors were collected from a human donor in good health (CMV status not recorded). Some clones in this sample may be carry-over from other donors' samples.

The V call is TRBV5-6, the J call TRBJ1-1, with D unresolved. The CDR3 consists of 14 residues. V was clipped by 1 base and J by 7 bases, with 14 bases between them. CDR1 is SGHDT, CDR2 YYEEEE, per germline. The CDR3 DNA follows: TGTGCCAGCAGCTTGACACTTAGATCTCATGAAGCTTTCTTT. Amino acids: CASSLTLRSHEAFF.

Only a few counts were recorded for this clonotype. The chain links TRBV18 to TRBJ2-1; D is ambiguous. The V end lost 3 bases, the J end lost 1 base, and 10 bases lay between the germline ends. Germline V gene lookup returns CDR1 KGHSH and CDR2 LQKENI. This CDR3 comprises 15 residues. CDR3 region: CASSPQRASYNEQFF. DNA for the CDR3: TGTGCCAGCTCACCCCAAAGGGCTTCCTACAATGAGCAGTTCTTC. The entire variable domain, with the rest obtained from reference TRBV18 and TRBJ2-1, is as follows: NAGVMQNPRHLVRRRGQEARLRCSPMKGHSHVYWYRQLPEEGLKFMVYLQKENIIDESGMPKERFSAEFPKEGPSILRIQQVVRGDSAAYFCASSPQRASYNEQFFGPGTRLTVL.

The rearrangement joins TRBV7-2 to TRBJ2-5; no definite D call. CDR1 is SGHTA and CDR2 is FQGNSA in the germline V gene. V lost 0 bases to trimming and J lost 2 bases, with 10 bases between them. The CDR3 has 15 amino acids. The CDR3 DNA is TGTGCCAGCAGCTTAGCGCCGTGGGGACAAGAGACCCAGTACTTC. Its protein product is CASSLAPWGQETQYF.

At least ten counts were recorded for this clonotype. The chain joins TRBV6-1 to TRBJ2-2; unclear D gene. V lost 5 bases and J 2 bases, leaving 12 bases between the germline ends. Per the germline V gene, CDR1 is MNHNS and CDR2 is SASEGT. The CDR3 covers 15 residues. The CDR3 DNA follows: TGTGCCAGCAGTCCGGTCAGCCTTAACACCGGGGAGCTGTTTTTT. The encoded protein is CASSPVSLNTGELFF.

This clonotype was seen a handful of times. The V and J genes are TRBV5-1 and TRBJ1-6; the match to TRBD1 covers 7 bases. J lost 10 bases, V lost 5 bases, and 6 bases had no gene match. The length of the CDR3 is 13 residues. Germline assignment: CDR1 SGHRS and CDR2 YFSETQ. Here the CDR3 reads CASRTGTGSPLHF. The CDR3 region has the DNA TGCGCCAGCAGGACAGGGACGGGATCACCCCTCCACTTT. The full variable domain, rest sourced from reference TRBV5-1 and TRBJ1-6, is KAGVTQTPRYLIKTRGQQVTLSCSPISGHRSVSWYQQTPGQGLQFLFEYFSETQRNKGNFPGRFSGRQFSNSRSEMNVSTLELGDSALYLCASRTGTGSPLHFGNGTRLTVT.

This clonotype was counted between two and nine times. This CDR3 is CASSLRRGGPNEQFF. The CDR3 DNA is TGTGCCAGCAGTTTAAGGCGGGGGGGCCCCAATGAGCAGTTCTTC. The gene calls are TRBV12-3 or TRBV12-4 and TRBJ2-1; 9 nucleotides agree with TRBD2. V dropped 2 bases and J dropped 6; count of bases not matched to a gene: 5. The CDR3 sequence is 15 residues long.

J is TRBJ1-2 and V is TRBV24-1; possible D gene TRBD1, 6 bases. Germline values: CDR1 KGHDR, CDR2 SFDVKD. The ends were cut back, 4 bases at V and 6 bases at J, with 14 bases in the middle. CDR3 size: 14 residues. The CDR3 bases are TGTGCCACCAGTGACAATACAGGGAACGATGGCTACACCTTC. This translates into CATSDNTGNDGYTF.

The chain recombines TRBV10-3 with TRBJ2-5; no definite D call. The CDR3 has 11 residues. Trimming removed 3 bases at V and 5 bases at J, with 4 bases between. Germline CDR1 and CDR2: ENHRY and SYGVKD. CDR3 bases: TGTGCCATCAGTGACGTGGAGACCCAGTACTTC. Its protein is CAISDVETQYF.